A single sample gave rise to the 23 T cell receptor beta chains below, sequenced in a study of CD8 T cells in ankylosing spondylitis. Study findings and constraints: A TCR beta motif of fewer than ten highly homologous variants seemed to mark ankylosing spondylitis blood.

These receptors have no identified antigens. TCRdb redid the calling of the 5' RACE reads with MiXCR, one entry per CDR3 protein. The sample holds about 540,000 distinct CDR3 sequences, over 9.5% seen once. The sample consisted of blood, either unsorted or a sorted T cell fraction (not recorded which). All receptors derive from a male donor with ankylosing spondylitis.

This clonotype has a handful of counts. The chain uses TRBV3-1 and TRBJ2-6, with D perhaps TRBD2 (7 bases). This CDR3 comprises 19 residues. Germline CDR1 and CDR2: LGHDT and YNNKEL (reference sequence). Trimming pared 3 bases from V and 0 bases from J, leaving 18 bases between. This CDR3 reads CASSQFGGPQNSGANVLTF. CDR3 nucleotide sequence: TGTGCCAGCAGCCAGTTCGGGGGGCCTCAAAACTCTGGGGCCAACGTCCTGACTTTC.

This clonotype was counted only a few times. CDR3 residues: CASRGTRVGDYGYTF. For the CDR3, the DNA is TGTGCCAGCCGGGGGACAAGGGTCGGGGACTATGGCTACACCTTC. This chain connects TRBV27 to TRBJ1-2; D is perhaps TRBD1 (6 bases). V gave up 8 bases and J gave up 3 bases, with 19 bases separating them. Germline CDR1 is MNHEY and CDR2 is SMNVEV (reference sequence). This CDR3 is 15 amino acids long.

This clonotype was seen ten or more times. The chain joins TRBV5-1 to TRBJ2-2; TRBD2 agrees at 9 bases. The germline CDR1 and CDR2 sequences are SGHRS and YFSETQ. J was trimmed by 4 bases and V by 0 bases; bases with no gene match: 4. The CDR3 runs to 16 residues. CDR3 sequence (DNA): TGCGCCAGCAGCTTGGATGCTAGCGGGATCACCGGGGAGCTGTTTTTT. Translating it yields CASSLDASGITGELFF. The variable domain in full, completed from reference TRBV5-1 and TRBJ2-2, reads KAGVTQTPRYLIKTRGQQVTLSCSPISGHRSVSWYQQTPGQGLQFLFEYFSETQRNKGNFPGRFSGRQFSNSRSEMNVSTLELGDSALYLCASSLDASGITGELFFGEGSRLTVL.

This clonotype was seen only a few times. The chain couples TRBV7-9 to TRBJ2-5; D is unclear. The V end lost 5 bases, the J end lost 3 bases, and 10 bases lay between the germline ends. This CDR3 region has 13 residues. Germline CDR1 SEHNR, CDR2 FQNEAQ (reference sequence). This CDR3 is CASSRASEETQYF. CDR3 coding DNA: TGTGCCAGCAGCAGGGCGTCTGAAGAGACCCAGTACTTC.

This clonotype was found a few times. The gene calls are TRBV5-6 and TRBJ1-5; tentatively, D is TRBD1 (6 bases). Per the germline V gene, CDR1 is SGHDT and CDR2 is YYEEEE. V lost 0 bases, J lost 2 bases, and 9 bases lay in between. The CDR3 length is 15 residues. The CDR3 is CASSLVGAGNQPQHF. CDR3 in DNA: TGTGCCAGCAGCTTGGTGGGGGCCGGCAATCAGCCCCAGCATTTT.

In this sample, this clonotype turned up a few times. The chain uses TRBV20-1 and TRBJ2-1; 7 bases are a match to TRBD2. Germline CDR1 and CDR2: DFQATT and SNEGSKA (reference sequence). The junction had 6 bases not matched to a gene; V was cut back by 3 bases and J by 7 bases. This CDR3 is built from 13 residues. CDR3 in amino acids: CSASGLAENEQFF. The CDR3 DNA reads TGCAGTGCTAGCGGCCTAGCGGAAAATGAGCAGTTCTTC.

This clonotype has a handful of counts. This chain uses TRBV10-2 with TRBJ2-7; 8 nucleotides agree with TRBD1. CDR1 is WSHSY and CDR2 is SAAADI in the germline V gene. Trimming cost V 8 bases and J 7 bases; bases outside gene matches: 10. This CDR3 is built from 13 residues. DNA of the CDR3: TGCGCCAGCCGGGACAGGACCTCAGGAGAGCAGTACGTC. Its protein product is CASRDRTSGEQYV.

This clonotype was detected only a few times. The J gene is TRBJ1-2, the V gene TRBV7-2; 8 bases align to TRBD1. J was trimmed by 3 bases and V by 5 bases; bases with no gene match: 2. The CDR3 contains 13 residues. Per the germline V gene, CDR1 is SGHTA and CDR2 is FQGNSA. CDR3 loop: CASSQGADYGYTF. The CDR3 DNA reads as TGTGCCAGCAGCCAGGGGGCGGACTATGGCTACACCTTC.

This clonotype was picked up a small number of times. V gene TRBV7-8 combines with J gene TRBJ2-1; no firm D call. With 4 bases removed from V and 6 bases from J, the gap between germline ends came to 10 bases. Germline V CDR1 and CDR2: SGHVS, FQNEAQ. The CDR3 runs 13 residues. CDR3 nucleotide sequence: TGTGCCAGCAGCTCCCAAATACTCAATGAGCAGTTCTTC. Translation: CASSSQILNEQFF.

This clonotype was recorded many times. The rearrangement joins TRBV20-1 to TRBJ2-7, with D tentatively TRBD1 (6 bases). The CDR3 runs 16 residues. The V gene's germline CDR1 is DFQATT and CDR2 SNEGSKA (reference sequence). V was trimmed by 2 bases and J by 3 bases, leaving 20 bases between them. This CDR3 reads CSARSGSQGWDYEQYF. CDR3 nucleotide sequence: TGCAGTGCTAGATCCGGATCACAGGGCTGGGACTACGAGCAGTACTTC.

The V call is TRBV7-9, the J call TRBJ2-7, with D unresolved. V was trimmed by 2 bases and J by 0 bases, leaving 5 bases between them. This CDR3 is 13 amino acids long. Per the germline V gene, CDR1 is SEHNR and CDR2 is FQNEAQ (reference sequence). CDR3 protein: CASSLTDSYEQYF. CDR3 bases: TGTGCCAGCAGCTTAACAGACTCCTACGAGCAGTACTTC. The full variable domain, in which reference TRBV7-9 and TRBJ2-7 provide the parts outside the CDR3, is DTGVSQNPRHKITKRGQNVTFRCDPISEHNRLYWYRQTLGQGPEFLTYFQNEAQLEKSRLLSDRFSAERPKGSFSTLEIQRTEQGDSAMYLCASSLTDSYEQYFGPGTRLTVT.

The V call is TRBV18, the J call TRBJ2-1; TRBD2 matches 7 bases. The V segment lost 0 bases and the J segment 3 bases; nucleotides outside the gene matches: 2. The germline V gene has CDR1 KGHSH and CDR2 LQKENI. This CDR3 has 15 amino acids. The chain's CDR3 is CASSPPVAGYNEQFF. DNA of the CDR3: TGTGCCAGCTCACCACCAGTAGCGGGCTACAATGAGCAGTTCTTC.

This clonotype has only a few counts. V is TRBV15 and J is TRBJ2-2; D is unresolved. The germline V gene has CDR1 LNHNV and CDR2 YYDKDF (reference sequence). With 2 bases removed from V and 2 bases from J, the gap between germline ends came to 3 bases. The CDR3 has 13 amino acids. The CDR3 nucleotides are TGTGCCACCAGCAGACTAAACACCGGGGAGCTGTTTTTT. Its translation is CATSRLNTGELFF.

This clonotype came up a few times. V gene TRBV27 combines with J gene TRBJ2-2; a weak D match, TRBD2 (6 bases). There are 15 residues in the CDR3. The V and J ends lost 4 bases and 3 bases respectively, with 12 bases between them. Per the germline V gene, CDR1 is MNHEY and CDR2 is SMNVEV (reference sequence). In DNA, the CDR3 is TGTGCCAGCAGTTCGGAGGGGTTTTACACCGGGGAGCTGTTTTTT. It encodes CASSSEGFYTGELFF.

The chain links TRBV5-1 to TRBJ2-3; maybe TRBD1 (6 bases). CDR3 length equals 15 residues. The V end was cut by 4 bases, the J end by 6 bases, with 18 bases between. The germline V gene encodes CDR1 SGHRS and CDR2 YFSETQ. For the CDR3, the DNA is TGCGCCAGCAGCGTCGGGACGGTAACAGGGGATACGCAGTATTTT. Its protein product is CASSVGTVTGDTQYF.

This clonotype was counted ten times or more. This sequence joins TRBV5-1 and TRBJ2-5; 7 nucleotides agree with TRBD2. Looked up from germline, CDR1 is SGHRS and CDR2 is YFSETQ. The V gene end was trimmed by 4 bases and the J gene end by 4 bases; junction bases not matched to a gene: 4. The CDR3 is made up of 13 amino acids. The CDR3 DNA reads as TGCGCCAGCAGCCCTAGCGGAAGAGAGACCCAGTACTTC. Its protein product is CASSPSGRETQYF.

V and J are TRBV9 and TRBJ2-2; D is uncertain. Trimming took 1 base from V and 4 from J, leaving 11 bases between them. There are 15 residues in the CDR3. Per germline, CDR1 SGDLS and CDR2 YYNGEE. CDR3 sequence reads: CASSVRTRGTGELFF. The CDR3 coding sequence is TGTGCCAGCAGCGTACGTACCCGTGGCACCGGGGAGCTGTTTTTT.

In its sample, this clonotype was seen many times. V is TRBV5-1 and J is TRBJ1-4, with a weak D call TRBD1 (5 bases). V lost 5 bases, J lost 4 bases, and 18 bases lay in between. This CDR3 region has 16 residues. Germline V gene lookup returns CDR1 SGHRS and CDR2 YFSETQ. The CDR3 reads CASRPFFGAGNEKLFF. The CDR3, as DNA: TGCGCCAGCAGACCCTTCTTCGGGGCCGGTAATGAAAAACTGTTTTTT.

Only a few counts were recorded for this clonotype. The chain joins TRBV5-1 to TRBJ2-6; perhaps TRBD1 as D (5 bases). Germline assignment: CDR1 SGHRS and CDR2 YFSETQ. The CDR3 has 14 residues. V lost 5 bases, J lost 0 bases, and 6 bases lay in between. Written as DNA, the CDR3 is TGCGCCAGCAGACAGGTCTCTGGGGCCAACGTCCTGACTTTC. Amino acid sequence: CASRQVSGANVLTF.

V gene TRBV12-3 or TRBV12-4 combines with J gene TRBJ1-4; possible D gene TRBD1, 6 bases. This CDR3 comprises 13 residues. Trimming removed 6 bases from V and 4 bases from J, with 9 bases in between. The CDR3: CASRDSVNEKLFF. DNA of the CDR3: TGTGCCAGCAGGGACAGCGTTAATGAAAAACTGTTTTTT.

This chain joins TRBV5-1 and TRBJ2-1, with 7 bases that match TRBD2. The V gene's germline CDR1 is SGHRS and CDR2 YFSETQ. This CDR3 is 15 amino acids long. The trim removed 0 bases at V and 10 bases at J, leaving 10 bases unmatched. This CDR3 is CASSLALGGTLEQFF. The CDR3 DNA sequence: TGCGCCAGCAGCTTGGCCCTCGGGGGGACGCTCGAGCAGTTCTTC.

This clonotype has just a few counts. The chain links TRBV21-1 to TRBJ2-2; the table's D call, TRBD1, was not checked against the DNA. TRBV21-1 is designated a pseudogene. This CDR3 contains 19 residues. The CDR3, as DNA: TGTGCCAGCAGCAAAGGCCGAACTCGTAAGGGGGTTAGGGACGGGGAGCTGTTTTTT. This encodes CASSKGRTRKGVRDGELFF.

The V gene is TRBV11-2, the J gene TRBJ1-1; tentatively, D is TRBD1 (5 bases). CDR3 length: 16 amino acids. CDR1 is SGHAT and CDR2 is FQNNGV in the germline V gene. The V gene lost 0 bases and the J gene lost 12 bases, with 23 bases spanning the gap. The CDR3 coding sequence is TGTGCCAGCAGCTTAGATCGGACGGCCGGGCTCGGGGGAACTTTCTTT. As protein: CASSLDRTAGLGGTFF.